This T cell receptor (beta chain) is from a study of shared clonotypes between healthy human individuals. TCRdb's table, derived via immunoSEQ multiplex PCR, lists solely in-frame clones and lacks some. Of approximately 2.4 million clones in the sample, approximately 96% were seen once. All donors were Caucasian adults living in Nashville, Tennessee. Naive CD45RA+ and memory CD45RA-negative subsets were split from CD4+ cells. This CDR3 spans 13 amino acids. Between the trimmed V and J ends, which lost 8 bases and 7 bases, there was a span of 14 bases. In germline, CDR1 is MNHEY, CDR2 SVGAGI. The sequence was obtained from a man aged 18 to 35 in good health. The sample consisted of naive CD4+ T cells sorted from blood. As for subset: CD45RA+ positively selected. The chain combines TRBV6-5 with TRBJ1-4; D gene unclear. The CDR3 bases are TGTGCCAGCCGACCCTCGATCGGTGAAAAACTGTTTTTT. Its translation is CASRPSIGEKLFF.